This T cell receptor beta chain is from a study of human T cells and chemical hapten exposure. Germline lookup yields CDR1 SGHTA and CDR2 FQGNSA. Unmatched junction bases numbered 10, after V lost 4 bases and J lost 10 bases. The CDR3 totals 14 residues. This clonotype has just a few counts. TCRdb called the RACE reads again in MiXCR, with one record for every CDR3 protein. This table has around 120,000 distinct CDR3 sequences, less than 15% appearing once. Time point of the sample: pre-sensitization, week 0. Treatment described: therapeutic diphenylcyclopropenone sensitization with weekly scalp DPC. Whole blood that had not been fractionated was the source of extracted total RNA.

The sequenced sample was whole blood, obtained in connection with sensitization to the hapten diphenylcyclopropenone (DPC). V and J are TRBV7-2 and TRBJ1-1; 9 nucleotides line up with TRBD1. This receptor was obtained from a woman aged 18-30 years with alopecia areata. Some clones in this sample may be carry-over from other donors' samples. CDR3 bases: TGTGCCAGCAGCTATACAGGGGGCCAAGTCGGAGCTTTCTTT. The encoded protein is CASSYTGGQVGAFF.